Sequencing of this T cell receptor (beta chain) was carried out in a study of identical twins. Notes on the study in general: Where out-of-frame alpha sequences were twin-shared, they showed excess low generation probability. Beta clonotypes that were abundant in cord blood contained fewer insertions, a pattern absent from memory repertoires.

The V end lost 4 bases, the J end lost 7 bases, and 14 bases lay between the germline ends. Germline V gene sequence: CDR1 LNHDA, CDR2 SQIVND (reference sequence). The CDR3 sequence is 14 residues long. As concerns this clonotype: What it recognizes is unknown.

TCRdb recomputed calls from the 5' RACE reads with MiXCR, one row per CDR3 protein. The repertoire holds a few hundred thousand distinct CDR3 sequences, with about 12% as singletons. The same data also went into a second study, on yellow fever vaccine responses in identical twins. That work contributes: The authors reported partly convergent, partly personalized vaccine responses in identical twins.

The source is a woman aged 18-30 years in good health. The chain recombines TRBV19 with TRBJ2-1; maybe TRBD2 (6 bases). The sequenced material came from memory (CD45RO+) T cells sorted from blood. The CDR3 protein is CASSRGLAGNEQFF. The CDR3 nucleotides read TGTGCCAGTAGTAGAGGACTCGCGGGGAATGAGCAGTTCTTC. The entire variable domain, with the rest obtained from reference TRBV19 and TRBJ2-1, is as follows: DGGITQSPKYLFRKEGQNVTLSCEQNLNHDAMYWYRQDPGQGLRLIYYSQIVNDFQKGDIAEGYSVSREKKESFPLTVTSAQKNPTAFYLCASSRGLAGNEQFFGPGTRLTVL.